These 20 T cell receptor beta chains share one sample of origin, sequenced in a study of identical twins. TCRdb passed the 5' RACE reads through MiXCR, listing each CDR3 protein once. Of a few hundred thousand distinct CDR3 sequences in the sample, 7% to 9.5% were seen once. The sample taken for sequencing was naive T cells sorted from blood. Receptor source: a woman between 50 and 59 years old in good health.

This chain connects TRBV5-1 to TRBJ2-1; D may be TRBD1 or TRBD2 (5 bases each). V lost 3 bases, J lost 7 bases, and 20 bases lay in between. CDR1 and CDR2 (germline): SGHRS, YFSETQ. The CDR3 runs 16 residues. The CDR3 sequence: CASSSQVRLAGNEQFF. As DNA, the CDR3 is TGCGCCAGCAGCTCCCAGGTGCGGCTAGCAGGGAATGAGCAGTTCTTC.

This clonotype was counted a few times. The chain employs TRBV7-9 and TRBJ2-1; a weak D match, TRBD2 (6 bases). CDR3 length: 13 amino acids. CDR1 SEHNR and CDR2 FQNEAQ come from the germline V gene (reference sequence). Trimming took off 3 bases at V and 7 bases at J, with 10 bases between the two ends. CDR3: CASSFDSGNEQFF. The CDR3 nucleotides read TGTGCCAGCAGCTTTGATAGCGGTAATGAGCAGTTCTTC.

The chain joins TRBV20-1 to TRBJ2-4; 7 nucleotides agree with TRBD1. The V gene's germline CDR1 is DFQATT and CDR2 SNEGSKA (reference sequence). The CDR3 covers 19 residues. Germline trimming cut 5 bases from V and 0 bases from J; bases unmatched to any gene: 19. CDR3: CSALSPGQRQRTAKNIQYF. CDR3 nucleotides: TGCAGTGCTCTCTCGCCGGGACAGCGACAGAGGACAGCCAAAAACATTCAGTACTTC.

This clonotype has more than one count but fewer than ten. The chain uses TRBV7-8 and TRBJ2-1; D is ambiguous. V was cut by 5 bases and J by 7 bases, with 6 bases left in between. CDR1 and CDR2 from the germline V gene are SGHVS and FQNEAQ. The CDR3 sequence is 11 residues long. In DNA form, the CDR3 reads TGTGCCAGCAGCGACCAGAATGAGCAGTTCTTC. Translation: CASSDQNEQFF.

In its sample, this clonotype was seen once. The chain has TRBV2 and TRBJ2-4; tentative D call: TRBD2 (6 bases). The germline V and J ends were trimmed by 4 bases and 8 bases, with 6 bases remaining between them. The germline gives CDR1 SNHLY, CDR2 FYNNEI. This CDR3 is 11 amino acids long. The CDR3 is CASSGDYIQYF. The CDR3 nucleotides read TGTGCCAGCAGTGGGGACTACATTCAGTACTTC.

The chain couples TRBV5-1 to TRBJ1-1; no clear D gene. Germline V gene sequence: CDR1 SGHRS, CDR2 YFSETQ. The V and J ends lost 0 bases and 1 base respectively, with 13 bases between them. The CDR3 covers 16 residues. The CDR3 sequence: CASSLVRNSRNTEAFF. Written as DNA, the CDR3 is TGCGCCAGCAGCTTGGTTAGAAACAGTAGGAACACTGAAGCTTTCTTT.

This clonotype appeared many times. The chain carries TRBV10-3 and TRBJ1-2; D is possibly TRBD1 (5 bases). This CDR3 is built from 11 residues. Germline-derived CDR1 and CDR2 are ENHRY and SYGVKD. The V and J ends lost 8 bases and 8 bases respectively, with 12 bases between them. The CDR3 is CAIGTPLGYTF. CDR3 bases: TGTGCCATCGGGACCCCTTTGGGCTACACCTTC.

The V call is TRBV20-1, the J call TRBJ2-7; D perhaps matches TRBD2 (6 bases). CDR1 DFQATT and CDR2 SNEGSKA come from the germline V gene (reference sequence). The length of the CDR3 is 14 residues. The germline V and J ends were trimmed by 3 bases and 0 bases, with 12 bases remaining between them. CDR3 nucleotide sequence: TGCAGTGCTAGGGGGCGGGAAAGCTCCTACGAGCAGTACTTC. Translating gives CSARGRESSYEQYF.

This clonotype was detected many times. The rearrangement links TRBV18 to TRBJ1-3, with D unclear. V lost 3 bases to trimming and J lost 0 bases, with 6 bases between them. Germline assignment: CDR1 KGHSH and CDR2 LQKENI. This CDR3 contains 14 residues. CDR3 residues: CASSPLDSGNTIYF. The CDR3 DNA sequence: TGTGCCAGCTCACCCTTGGACTCTGGAAACACCATATATTTT.

The V gene is TRBV21-1, the J gene TRBJ2-7; whether TRBD1, the table's D call, matches the DNA was not checked. TRBV21-1 is designated a pseudogene. There are 19 residues in the CDR3. The CDR3 DNA sequence: TGTGCCAGCAGCAAGCCAGGGAAGACGGCTCATGATAGGGTCTACGAGCAGTACGTC. Residues: CASSKPGKTAHDRVYEQYV.

This clonotype has a handful of counts. The V and J genes are TRBV20-1 and TRBJ2-3, with TRBD2 as a possible D gene (5 bases). The CDR3 is made up of 19 amino acids. CDR1 is DFQATT, CDR2 SNEGSKA, per germline (reference sequence). V was pared by 5 bases and J by 0 bases, with 27 bases between. The CDR3 reads CSAHPRLAGHAASTDTQYF. The CDR3 region has the DNA TGCAGTGCTCACCCAAGGCTGGCGGGTCACGCAGCCAGCACAGATACGCAGTATTTT.

For the CDR3, the DNA is TGTGCCAGCAGAGCCGCCGCGGCGGGCACAGATACGCAGTATTTT. Translated, it gives CASRAAAAGTDTQYF. The genes are TRBV6-6 and TRBJ2-3; D gene uncertain. Per the germline V gene, CDR1 is MNHNY and CDR2 is SVGAGI (reference sequence). This CDR3 region has 15 residues. V lost 6 bases and J 1 base, leaving 14 bases between the germline ends.

This clonotype was counted many times. V and J are TRBV20-1 and TRBJ2-1; 8 nucleotides agree with TRBD2. This CDR3 region has 13 residues. Germline V gene data show CDR1 as DFQATT and CDR2 as SNEGSKA (reference sequence). V dropped 6 bases and J dropped 7; count of bases not matched to a gene: 8. Here the CDR3 reads CSATSGRENEQFF. CDR3 in DNA: TGCAGTGCGACCAGCGGGAGAGAGAATGAGCAGTTCTTC.

By proportion, this clonotype is medium-sized. V and J are TRBV20-1 and TRBJ2-1, with 7 bases matching TRBD2. V gave up 7 bases and J gave up 1 base; unmatched junction bases: 10. Germline CDR1 and CDR2: DFQATT and SNEGSKA (reference sequence). The CDR3 totals 15 residues. CDR3 in DNA: TGCAGTGTCCTCTCGGGACTAAGTTCCTACAATGAGCAGTTCTTC. Protein: CSVLSGLSSYNEQFF.

This clonotype has a single count. The V call is TRBV20-1, the J call TRBJ2-2; D gene ambiguous. V dropped 1 base and J dropped 7 bases, with 7 bases sitting between them. The CDR3 is made up of 12 amino acids. Germline CDR1 and CDR2: DFQATT and SNEGSKA (reference sequence). CDR3 coding DNA: TGCAGTGCTAGAGGACACATCGGGGAGCTGTTTTTT. Its protein product is CSARGHIGELFF.

This clonotype was seen many times. This chain joins TRBV5-1 and TRBJ1-6; D ambiguous. V was clipped by 0 bases and J by 7 bases, with 11 bases between them. The CDR3 has 15 residues. CDR1 and CDR2 from the germline V gene are SGHRS and YFSETQ. This CDR3 is CASSLEGRKNSPLHF. As DNA, the CDR3 is TGCGCCAGCAGCTTGGAAGGGCGGAAGAATTCACCCCTCCACTTT. Together with reference TRBV5-1 and TRBJ1-6, the CDR3 gives the full variable domain: KAGVTQTPRYLIKTRGQQVTLSCSPISGHRSVSWYQQTPGQGLQFLFEYFSETQRNKGNFPGRFSGRQFSNSRSEMNVSTLELGDSALYLCASSLEGRKNSPLHFGNGTRLTVT.

This clonotype turned up a few times. J is TRBJ1-2 and V is TRBV4-1, with D maybe TRBD1 (6 bases). Germline V gives CDR1 MGHRA, CDR2 YSYEKL. The ends were cut back, 5 bases at V and 8 bases at J, with 18 bases in the middle. The CDR3 has 14 amino acids. The CDR3 loop reads CASSALSGTLGYTF. In DNA, the CDR3 is TGCGCCAGCAGCGCTTTGTCCGGGACACTCGGCTACACCTTC.

This clonotype was observed a few times. The DNA for the CDR3 is TGTGCCATCAGGCAGGGGAACACTGAAGCTTTCTTT. This encodes CAIRQGNTEAFF. The chain carries TRBV10-3 and TRBJ1-1, with D tentatively TRBD1 (5 bases). V was cut by 6 bases and J by 1 base, with 6 bases left in between. In germline, CDR1 is ENHRY, CDR2 SYGVKD. The CDR3 totals 12 residues.

This clonotype was picked up a small number of times. This chain links TRBV18 with TRBJ2-3, with D possibly called TRBD1 or TRBD2 (5 bases each). Germline lookup yields CDR1 KGHSH and CDR2 LQKENI. The CDR3 loop spans 15 amino acids. V was trimmed by 0 bases and J by 5 bases, leaving 12 bases between them. The CDR3 sequence: CASSPPGVRKDTQYF. CDR3 in DNA: TGTGCCAGCTCACCACCGGGGGTCCGGAAAGATACGCAGTATTTT. Filled out from reference TRBV18 and TRBJ2-3, the complete variable domain reads NAGVMQNPRHLVRRRGQEARLRCSPMKGHSHVYWYRQLPEEGLKFMVYLQKENIIDESGMPKERFSAEFPKEGPSILRIQQVVRGDSAAYFCASSPPGVRKDTQYFGPGTRLTVL.

The V call is TRBV5-6, the J call TRBJ2-2, with D perhaps matching TRBD1 or TRBD2 (5 bases each). The CDR3 is made up of 17 amino acids. The germline CDR1 and CDR2 sequences are SGHDT and YYEEEE. The V end lost 4 bases, the J end lost 1 base, and 17 bases lay between the germline ends. The CDR3 here is CASSTRFPGLNTGELFF. The CDR3 DNA reads as TGTGCCAGCAGCACCAGATTTCCGGGGCTGAACACCGGGGAGCTGTTTTTT.